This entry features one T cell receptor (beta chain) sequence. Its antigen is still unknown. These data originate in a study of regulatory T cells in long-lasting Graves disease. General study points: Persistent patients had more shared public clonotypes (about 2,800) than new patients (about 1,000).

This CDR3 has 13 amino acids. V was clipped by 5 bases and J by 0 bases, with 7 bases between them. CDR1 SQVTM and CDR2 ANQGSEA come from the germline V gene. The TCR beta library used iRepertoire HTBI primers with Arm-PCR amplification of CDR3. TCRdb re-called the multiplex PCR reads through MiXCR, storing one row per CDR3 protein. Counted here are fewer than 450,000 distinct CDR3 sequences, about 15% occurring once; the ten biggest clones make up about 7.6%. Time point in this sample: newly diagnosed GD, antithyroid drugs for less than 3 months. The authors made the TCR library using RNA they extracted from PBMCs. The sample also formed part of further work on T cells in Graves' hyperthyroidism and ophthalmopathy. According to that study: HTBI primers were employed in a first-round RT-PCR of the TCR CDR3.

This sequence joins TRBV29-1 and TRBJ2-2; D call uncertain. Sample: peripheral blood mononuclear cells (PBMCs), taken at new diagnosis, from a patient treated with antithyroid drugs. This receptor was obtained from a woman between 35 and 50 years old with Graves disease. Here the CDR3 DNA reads TGCAGCGTTCAACACACGAACACCGGGGAGCTGTTTTTT. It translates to CSVQHTNTGELFF.